This T cell receptor (beta chain) was captured by sequencing in a study of Ad26.COV2.S vaccination and SARS-CoV-2 variants (dated by TCRdb to 2020 to 2023). General notes on the study: Donors in the vaccine arm were drawn from COV1001, a phase I-IIa trial of Ad26.COV2.S in healthy adults that was multicentre, randomized, double-blind and placebo-controlled. Ad26.COV2.S was given intramuscularly at 5x10^10 or 1x10^11 viral particles, as a single shot or as two shots 56 days apart. Sequencing of the TCRbeta repertoire served to evaluate the specificity and breadth of SARS-CoV-2-reactive T cell receptors following Ad26.COV2.S vaccination. The TCR-sequenced set comprised approximately 30 samples: about 19 Ad26.COV2.S vaccine recipients, 5 placebo recipients and 8 SARS-CoV-2 convalescent individuals. Trial participants were randomized into five groups of five, in which low-dose or high-dose Ad26.COV2.S was given once or twice, or placebo was given on both occasions. Investigators did not know the trial group allocation while performing experiments and assessing outcomes. The study at large found these results: Comparable non-spike TCR breadth was observed between vaccine and placebo recipients, consistent with only spike being contained in the vaccine. Compared with placebo recipients, Ad26.COV2.S recipients showed higher spike-specific TCR breadth (P = 0.0014). Comparing responses between vaccine doses or regimens was not something the study was powered to do. Substantial breadth of spike-specific CD8+ and CD4+ T cell responses was reported after vaccination. It was noted by the authors that total T cell responses may have been underestimated by the TCR breadth and depth analyses.

From V the trimming removes 3 bases and from J it removes 3 bases, while the gene matches leave 11 bases of the junction unaccounted for. The germline V gene (reference sequence) sets CDR1 to LNHDA and CDR2 to SQIVND. From the cysteine through the phenylalanine, the CDR3 covers 17 amino acids. This entry keeps only the CDR3 DNA: 51 bases, framed from base 1. The treatment or condition label, read with the paper, signifies: 19 received Ad26.COV2.S at low or high dose, single or two shots; roughly five received placebo; per-sample allocation not given. Repertoires of vaccine and placebo recipients were sequenced from samples collected on day 63 after the first injection. In Cohort 1b, roughly 25 adults aged 18-55 years were enrolled at a single site in Boston, USA, between 29 July and 7 August 2020. As a vaccine, Ad26.COV2.S was a replication-incompetent adenovirus type 26 vector that expressed a prefusion-stabilized SARS-CoV-2 spike protein derived from the original Wuhan strain.

Concerning this clone: No cognate antigen has been identified for it. Per-nucleotide qualities are absent, and no much larger clonotype sits a single base away.

The immunoSEQ Assay was the method used to sequence TCRbeta CDR3 regions. After extraction, genomic DNA underwent amplification by bias-controlled multiplex PCR, followed by high-throughput sequencing. The paper's data handling went like this. To quantify the absolute abundance of every unique TCRbeta CDR3 region, sequences were collapsed and filtered. T cell fraction was estimated by normalizing TCRbeta template counts to usable DNA, which was measured by amplifying reference genes present in all nucleated cells. Repertoire TCRs were annotated as SARS-CoV-2-specific when V gene, CDR3 amino acid sequence and J gene were exactly matched to a known reactive TCR set. MIRA supplied the reference SARS-CoV-2 TCR set, which was filtered for enrichment in COVID-19-positive ImmuneCODE repertoires so that public or cross-reactive TCRs were removed. Using the MIRA antigens, annotated TCRs were further analysed by specific ORF or by position within an ORF. Breadth was defined as annotated unique rearrangements over total unique productive rearrangements; depth was the summed frequency of those rearrangements. Group comparisons of TCR breadth used two-sided Wilcoxon rank-sum tests. Drawn from immuneACCESS, this table holds only the in-frame rearrangements with V and J called that TCRdb kept. Clones are partly lost; checked studies trace under half to an unresolved V gene and leave the rest unexplained. V and J calls and clone size follow that table, whereas D and trimming were derived from the DNA. The sample records about 680,000 clones, around 90% of which are singletons. The ten largest clones take up roughly 1.5% of the sample.

Source: peripheral blood, taken in a trial of Ad26.COV2.S vaccine versus placebo. This clonotype was obtained from a person between 18 and 65 years old who received the Ad26.COV2.S COVID-19 vaccine or a placebo. In this chain, TRBV19 is recombined with TRBJ2-7; 10 bases in the junction line up with TRBD1. In nucleotide form, the sequence is TGTGCCAGTAGTATTGGCTGGATCGGGACAGGGGTCTACGAGCAGTACTTC. Translated, this gives CASSIGWIGTGVYEQYF. Full variable domain (CDR3 extended with the reference TRBV19 and TRBJ2-7 proteins): DGGITQSPKYLFRKEGQNVTLSCEQNLNHDAMYWYRQDPGQGLRLIYYSQIVNDFQKGDIAEGYSVSREKKESFPLTVTSAQKNPTAFYLCASSIGWIGTGVYEQYFGPGTRLTVT.